The 26 T cell receptor beta chains presented below share a single source sample, sequenced in a study of T-cell reconstitution after alpha-beta-depleted transplantation in children. TCRbeta library preparation incorporated unique molecular identifiers. In TCRdb, the PCR reads were re-called with MiXCR into one record per CDR3 protein. Among roughly 89,000 distinct CDR3 sequences listed, 12% were seen once. The sample in question was PBMCs from the stem cell graft donor, obtained from the stem cell graft. The receptors shown here come from a human donor who donated a stem cell graft to a child with inherited bone marrow failure.

The table lists this clonotype with many counts. The gene calls are TRBV6-2 or TRBV6-3 and TRBJ1-1; TRBD1 agrees at 7 bases. This CDR3 region has 15 residues. CDR1 MNHEY and CDR2 SVGEGT come from the germline V gene. V dropped 3 bases and J dropped 10; count of bases not matched to a gene: 14. Here the CDR3 reads CASSYFSPGGKGAFF. For the CDR3, the DNA is TGTGCCAGCAGTTATTTTTCCCCAGGGGGGAAAGGAGCTTTCTTT.

The rearrangement uses TRBV6-5 and TRBJ1-4, with D hard to call. The length of the CDR3 is 15 residues. V was trimmed by 2 bases and J by 2 bases, leaving 9 bases between them. CDR1 and CDR2 from the germline V gene are MNHEY and SVGAGI. The CDR3 bases are TGTGCCAGCAGTTACGGTTTCTCGACTAATGAAAAACTGTTTTTT. This encodes CASSYGFSTNEKLFF.

This clonotype occurred a few times. The chain uses TRBV28 and TRBJ2-1; 7 bases match TRBD2. The junction had 8 bases not matched to a gene; V was cut back by 2 bases and J by 7 bases. CDR1 MDHEN and CDR2 SYDVKM come from the germline V gene. The CDR3 runs 15 residues. CDR3 region: CASSLRASGRNEQFF. The CDR3 bases are TGTGCCAGCAGTTTACGGGCTAGCGGTAGGAATGAGCAGTTCTTC.

The rearrangement joins TRBV11-3 to TRBJ2-2; D remains unclear. The CDR3 runs 12 residues. The germline V gene encodes CDR1 SGHNT and CDR2 YENEEA. V was cut by 5 bases and J by 7 bases, with 8 bases left in between. The CDR3 protein is CASSRWLGELFF. CDR3 bases: TGTGCCAGCAGCCGTTGGCTCGGGGAGCTGTTTTTT. Full variable domain (remainder filled in from reference TRBV11-3 and TRBJ2-2): EAGVVQSPRYKIIEKKQPVAFWCNPISGHNTLYWYLQNLGQGPELLIRYENEEAVDDSQLPKDRFSAERLKGVDSTLKIQPAELGDSAVYLCASSRWLGELFFGEGSRLTVL.

At least ten counts were recorded for this clonotype. V gene TRBV10-3 combines with J gene TRBJ2-1; D may be TRBD1 or TRBD2 (5 bases each). The germline gives CDR1 ENHRY, CDR2 SYGVKD. Trimming took off 3 bases at V and 0 bases at J, with 9 bases between the two ends. This CDR3 spans 15 amino acids. The CDR3 region is CAISEVGTSYNEQFF. The CDR3 DNA sequence: TGTGCCATCAGTGAAGTTGGGACCTCCTACAATGAGCAGTTCTTC.

This clonotype was picked up many times. The chain links TRBV5-1 to TRBJ1-6; 7 bases line up with TRBD1. J lost 0 bases, V lost 1 base, and 1 base had no gene match. The CDR3 consists of 16 residues. Germline lookup yields CDR1 SGHRS and CDR2 YFSETQ. In DNA form, the CDR3 reads TGCGCCAGCAGCTTGACAGGGGACTCCTATAATTCACCCCTCCACTTT. Protein sequence: CASSLTGDSYNSPLHF.

This clonotype has at least ten counts. The chain carries TRBV5-1 and TRBJ2-7; no reliable D call. The CDR3 length is 15 residues. Trimming stripped 1 base from V and 3 bases from J, with 14 bases between. Germline assignment: CDR1 SGHRS and CDR2 YFSETQ. As DNA, the CDR3 is TGCGCCAGCAGCTTGAGGGCCCAGAGAGACTACGAGCAGTACTTC. Translated: CASSLRAQRDYEQYF.

This clonotype was picked up many times. The chain employs TRBV13 and TRBJ2-6; D gene ambiguous. This CDR3 is 17 amino acids long. Trimming left V 3 bases short and J 2 bases short, with 14 bases between. Germline CDR1 reads PRHDT; CDR2 reads FYEKMQ (reference sequence). Written as DNA, the CDR3 is TGTGCCAGCAGCTTTCCGCAGCGTGGGGCTGGGGCCAACGTCCTGACTTTC. Its protein product is CASSFPQRGAGANVLTF.

The DNA for the CDR3 is TGTGCCAGCAGTGGGGAAGGGGTAGCCCGCTCCTACAATGAGCAGTTCTTC. Its translation is CASSGEGVARSYNEQFF. The chain recombines TRBV6-1 with TRBJ2-1; a possible D gene is TRBD1 (5 bases). The CDR3 length is 17 residues. V lost 4 bases, J lost 0 bases, and 16 bases lay in between. Germline V gene sequence: CDR1 MNHNS, CDR2 SASEGT.

This clonotype was observed many times. The chain links TRBV29-1 to TRBJ2-4, with D perhaps given as TRBD1 or TRBD2 (5 bases each). The germline gives CDR1 SQVTM, CDR2 ANQGSEA. V gave up 4 bases and J gave up 6 bases, with 16 bases separating them. The CDR3 runs to 14 residues. CDR3: CSVVGTLGPNIQYF. In nucleotides, the CDR3 is TGCAGCGTTGTAGGGACCCTGGGACCAAACATTCAGTACTTC.

This clonotype was counted many times. The genes are TRBV5-1 and TRBJ2-3; possible D gene TRBD2, 6 bases. The ends were cut back, 2 bases at V and 0 bases at J, with 13 bases in the middle. The germline V gene encodes CDR1 SGHRS and CDR2 YFSETQ. CDR3 length: 16 amino acids. DNA for the CDR3: TGCGCCAGCAGCTTAGGTGGGGACTGGAGCACAGATACGCAGTATTTT. It encodes CASSLGGDWSTDTQYF.

This clonotype was counted at least ten times. The chain's CDR3 is CASSSLAGDYEQYF. CDR3 bases: TGTGCCAGCAGCTCTCTAGCGGGAGACTACGAGCAGTACTTC. This chain links TRBV7-8 with TRBJ2-7; TRBD2 aligns across 10 bases. This CDR3 is 14 amino acids long. Looked up from germline, CDR1 is SGHVS and CDR2 is FQNEAQ. Germline trimming cut 4 bases from V and 3 bases from J; bases unmatched to any gene: 3.

This clonotype was detected only a few times. The chain employs TRBV5-1 and TRBJ2-2, with a possible D match to TRBD1 (6 bases). The CDR3 is made up of 14 amino acids. V lost 3 bases, J lost 4 bases, and 10 bases lay in between. From germline, CDR1 is SGHRS and CDR2 YFSETQ. The CDR3 DNA reads TGCGCCAGCAGCTACGGACAGTCCACCGGGGAGCTGTTTTTT. It codes for CASSYGQSTGELFF.

This clonotype was observed at least ten times. At one boundary the junction diverges from the germline segment, which might be a read error. The chain has TRBV7-2 and TRBJ2-7, with 9 bases lining up with TRBD1. The CDR3 contains 15 residues. From germline, CDR1 is SGHTA and CDR2 FQGNSA. CDR3 loop: CASSLEQGAIYERYF. The CDR3 DNA reads TGTGCCAGCAGCTTAGAACAGGGGGCGATCTACGAGCGGTACTTC.

This sequence joins TRBV28 and TRBJ1-4, with D maybe TRBD1 (5 bases). The ends were cut back, 5 bases at V and 0 bases at J, with 10 bases in the middle. There are 15 residues in the CDR3. Per the germline V gene, CDR1 is MDHEN and CDR2 is SYDVKM. The CDR3 nucleotides are TGTGCCAGCAGTGTCCGGGGCGCAACTAATGAAAAACTGTTTTTT. Protein product: CASSVRGATNEKLFF.

Many counts were recorded for this clonotype. The V gene is TRBV29-1, the J gene TRBJ2-1; D gene ambiguous. The V gene lost 4 bases and the J gene lost 4 bases, with 5 bases spanning the gap. Germline V lookup: CDR1 SQVTM, CDR2 ANQGSEA. The CDR3 sequence is 11 residues long. In DNA form, the CDR3 reads TGCAGCGTTGTCCAGTACAATGAGCAGTTCTTC. This codes for CSVVQYNEQFF.

This clonotype appeared many times. V gene TRBV6-2 or TRBV6-3 combines with J gene TRBJ2-2; D may be TRBD1 (6 bases). This CDR3 is built from 13 residues. Germline CDR1 and CDR2: MNHEY and SVGEGT. V lost 2 bases and J lost 6, with 7 bases in between. CDR3 in amino acids: CASSYGGPGELFF. DNA of the CDR3: TGTGCCAGCAGTTACGGGGGCCCCGGGGAGCTGTTTTTT.

This clonotype was recorded at least ten times. V and J are TRBV29-1 and TRBJ2-1; D is undetermined. The germline V gene encodes CDR1 SQVTM and CDR2 ANQGSEA. The ends were cut back, 0 bases at V and 5 bases at J, with 8 bases in the middle. The CDR3 consists of 13 residues. CDR3 sequence: CSVEEVVDNEQFF. In DNA, the CDR3 is TGCAGCGTTGAAGAAGTCGTGGACAATGAGCAGTTCTTC.

Many counts were recorded for this clonotype. V and J are TRBV5-1 and TRBJ1-4, with D unclear. Germline values: CDR1 SGHRS, CDR2 YFSETQ. The CDR3 is made up of 13 amino acids. Deletions cut 5 bases from V and 8 bases from J, with 13 bases between. The CDR3 region is CASRGAFAEKLFF. The CDR3 DNA is TGCGCCAGCAGGGGAGCCTTCGCAGAAAAACTGTTTTTT.

This clonotype came up many times. The V call is TRBV4-3, the J call TRBJ2-7, with 8 positions matching TRBD2. With V trimmed by 1 base and J by 7 bases, 9 bases remained unmatched. Germline CDR1 is LGHNA and CDR2 is YSLEER. The CDR3 is 15 amino acids. The CDR3 is CASSQGRFGGEEQYF. The CDR3 bases are TGCGCCAGCAGCCAAGGGCGGTTCGGGGGGGAGGAGCAGTACTTC.

This clonotype was counted ten times or more. The gene calls are TRBV2 and TRBJ2-7, with 8 positions matching TRBD2. Unmatched junction bases numbered 2, after V lost 9 bases and J lost 4 bases. CDR1 and CDR2 from the germline V gene are SNHLY and FYNNEI. The CDR3 contains 11 residues. The CDR3 region is CASGGGYEQYF. CDR3 DNA sequence: TGTGCCAGTGGCGGGGGGTACGAGCAGTACTTC.

This clonotype was detected many times. The chain recombines TRBV7-8 with TRBJ2-2, with 10 positions matching TRBD2. V was pared by 8 bases and J by 6 bases, with 9 bases of the junction left unmatched. This CDR3 is built from 15 residues. The V gene's germline CDR1 is SGHVS and CDR2 FQNEAQ. The CDR3 spells CASFPLAGVAGELFF. The CDR3 bases are TGTGCCAGCTTCCCCCTAGCGGGAGTTGCCGGGGAGCTGTTTTTT. The variable domain in full, with the rest retrieved from reference TRBV7-8 and TRBJ2-2, is GAGVSQSPRYKVAKRGQDVALRCDPISGHVSLFWYQQALGQGPEFLTYFQNEAQLDKSGLPSDRFFAERPEGSVSTLKIQRTQQEDSAVYLCASFPLAGVAGELFFGEGSRLTVL.

The table lists this clonotype with many counts. The CDR3 here is CSVEASDRLTEAFF. The CDR3 DNA reads TGCAGCGTTGAAGCTTCGGACAGGCTCACTGAAGCTTTCTTT. The chain has TRBV29-1 and TRBJ1-1; TRBD1 matches at 7 bases. The CDR3 has 14 amino acids. Germline loops: CDR1 SQVTM, CDR2 ANQGSEA. V shed 1 base, J shed 4 bases, and the junction held 6 bases outside the gene matches.

This clonotype was counted at least ten times. The chain has TRBV19 and TRBJ1-5; 10 bases agree with TRBD1. V gave up 1 base and J gave up 5 bases; unmatched junction bases: 5. The CDR3 length is 16 residues. The germline CDR1 and CDR2 sequences are LNHDA and SQIVND (reference sequence). The CDR3 sequence is CASSIGDRGFYQPQHF. CDR3 DNA sequence: TGTGCCAGTAGTATAGGGGACAGGGGATTTTATCAGCCCCAGCATTTT.

This clonotype was recorded many times. This chain uses TRBV7-2 with TRBJ2-2; D unresolved. The CDR3 has 14 residues. Germline values: CDR1 SGHTA, CDR2 FQGNSA. The V gene lost 5 bases and the J gene lost 8 bases, with 15 bases spanning the gap. The CDR3: CASSLRSGVGELFF. The DNA for the CDR3 is TGTGCCAGCAGCCTTAGGTCGGGTGTAGGGGAGCTGTTTTTT.

CDR3 sequence reads: CASGGMNTEAFF. CDR3 DNA: TGTGCCAGTGGGGGGATGAACACTGAAGCTTTCTTT. The V call is TRBV19, the J call TRBJ1-1, with D perhaps TRBD1 (5 bases). The ends were cut back, 8 bases at V and 0 bases at J, with 7 bases in the middle. The CDR3 covers 12 residues. Germline V gene sequence: CDR1 LNHDA, CDR2 SQIVND (reference sequence).